This TCR beta chain was recorded in a study of blood T cell repertoires in COVID-19. Study-wide context: Some COVID-19 samples were acute and others convalescent; all came from the United States, Italy and Spain. Sources were T cells, B-cell-depleted T cells, or PBMCs; the material itself was cDNA or gDNA.

Under the authors' procedure: Reference gene primer amplification gave estimated nucleated cell counts. The repertoire was sequenced with immunoSEQ multiplex PCR; TCRdb's copy has only in-frame clones and lacks some. From that table come the V and J calls and clone size; the DNA was used to work out D and trimming. This sample has approximately 170,000 clones, with over 80% found just once. This CDR3 is built from 16 residues. Germline V gene data show CDR1 as SGHAT and CDR2 as FQNNGV. Trimming shortened V by 4 bases and J by 5 bases, and 17 bases separated the two germline ends. The chain has TRBV11-2 and TRBJ1-4; maybe TRBD1 (5 bases). Sequenced: peripheral blood. The TCR originated in an older man who had recovered from COVID-19. The CDR3 protein is CASSSHGRGWNEKLFF. CDR3 nucleotides: TGTGCCAGCAGCTCCCATGGTCGGGGGTGGAATGAAAAACTGTTTTTT.